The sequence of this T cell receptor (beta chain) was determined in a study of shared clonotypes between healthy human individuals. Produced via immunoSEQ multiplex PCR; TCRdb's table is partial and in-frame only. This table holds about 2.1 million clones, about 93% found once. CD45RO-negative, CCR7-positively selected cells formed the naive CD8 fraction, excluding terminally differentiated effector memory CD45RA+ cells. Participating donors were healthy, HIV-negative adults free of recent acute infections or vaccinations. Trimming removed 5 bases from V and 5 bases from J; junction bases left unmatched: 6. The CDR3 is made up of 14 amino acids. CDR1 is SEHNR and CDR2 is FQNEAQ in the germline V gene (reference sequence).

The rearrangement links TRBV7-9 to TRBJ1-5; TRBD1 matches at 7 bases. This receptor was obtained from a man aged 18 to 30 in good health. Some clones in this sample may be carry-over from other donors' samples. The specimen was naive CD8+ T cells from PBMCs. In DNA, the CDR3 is TGTGCCAGCAGCGGTACAGGGGTACATCAGCCCCAGCATTTT. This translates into CASSGTGVHQPQHF.